This entry lists 21 T cell receptor beta chains sequenced from one sample in a study of blood T cell repertoires in COVID-19. The method was immunoSEQ multiplex PCR; TCRdb's version includes in-frame clones alone and lacks a portion of them. The sample comprises more than 55,000 clones, about 80% of which are singletons, and about 20% rests with the top ten. Sequenced sample: peripheral blood. Receptor source: a man older than 75 with active or convalescent COVID-19.

The chain joins TRBV5-4 to TRBJ2-1, with TRBD2 matching over 11 bases. The CDR3 totals 14 residues. Germline lookup yields CDR1 SGHNT and CDR2 YYREEE (reference sequence). Germline trimming cut 2 bases from V and 8 bases from J; bases unmatched to any gene: 3. For the CDR3, the DNA is TGTGCCAGCAGCTTTAGCGGGAGGGTCTATGAGCAGTTCTTC. Its protein product is CASSFSGRVYEQFF.

The chain joins TRBV27 to TRBJ1-5; 8 bases align to TRBD1. The germline gives CDR1 MNHEY, CDR2 SMNVEV (reference sequence). V was pared by 3 bases and J by 0 bases, with 7 bases of the junction left unmatched. The length of the CDR3 is 17 residues. CDR3 sequence: CASSFQGQGLSNQPQHF. The CDR3 coding sequence is TGTGCCAGCAGTTTCCAAGGACAGGGACTTAGCAATCAGCCCCAGCATTTT.

This clone was observed a few times. V and J are TRBV7-2 and TRBJ1-6, with TRBD1 identical over 8 bases. Germline trimming cut 4 bases from V and 5 bases from J; bases unmatched to any gene: 10. CDR3 size: 17 residues. The V gene's germline CDR1 is SGHTA and CDR2 FQGNSA. The CDR3 protein is CASSSIRQGHDNSPLHF. The CDR3 nucleotides read TGTGCCAGCAGCTCCATCCGACAGGGGCACGATAATTCACCCCTCCACTTT.

This chain uses TRBV6-2 or TRBV6-3 with TRBJ1-5; 7 bases map to TRBD1. J gave up 4 bases and V 5 bases, and 14 bases lay outside the gene matches. CDR1 is MNHEY and CDR2 is SVGEGT in the germline V gene. The CDR3 has 17 amino acids. CDR3 sequence reads: CASSHSGGPGENQPQHF. In DNA, the CDR3 is TGTGCCAGCAGTCATTCAGGGGGACCCGGGGAGAATCAGCCCCAGCATTTT.

The rearrangement uses TRBV27 and TRBJ1-3; a possible D gene is TRBD1 (6 bases). The CDR3 consists of 15 residues. Germline CDR1 reads MNHEY; CDR2 reads SMNVEV (reference sequence). Trimming took 2 bases from V and 7 from J, leaving 15 bases between them. CDR3 amino acids: CASSLQGTLGNTIYF. The CDR3 bases are TGTGCCAGCAGTTTACAGGGGACGCTCGGGAACACCATATATTTT.

The chain combines TRBV2 with TRBJ1-6; 8 positions match TRBD1. The CDR3 spans 14 residues. Trimming took 10 bases from V and 2 from J; bases not matched to a gene: 4. CDR1 and CDR2 from the germline V gene are SNHLY and FYNNEI. The chain's CDR3 is CAILGQAYNSPLHF. CDR3 nucleotides: TGTGCCATACTGGGACAGGCCTATAATTCACCCCTCCACTTT.

There are many counts of this clone. The rearrangement joins TRBV27 to TRBJ2-1, with 9 positions matching TRBD2. The CDR3 runs 17 residues. Losses at the gene ends were 1 base for V and 4 bases for J; bases not matched to a gene: 8. Per the germline V gene, CDR1 is MNHEY and CDR2 is SMNVEV (reference sequence). The CDR3 DNA reads as TGTGCCAGCAGTTTATTACTTAGCGGGGGAACATACAATGAGCAGTTCTTC. It translates to CASSLLLSGGTYNEQFF.

This chain connects TRBV6-6 to TRBJ2-5, with D possibly TRBD1 on 5 matching bases. The CDR3 sequence is 14 residues long. Germline-derived CDR1 and CDR2 are MNHNY and SVGAGI (reference sequence). With 5 bases removed from V and 5 bases from J, the gap between germline ends came to 15 bases. The CDR3 sequence is CASSIKGVGETQYF. The CDR3 region has the DNA TGTGCCAGCAGTATAAAAGGGGTAGGCGAGACCCAGTACTTC.

The chain carries TRBV18 and TRBJ2-1; tentatively, D is TRBD2 (5 bases). The CDR3 sequence is 13 residues long. CDR1 KGHSH and CDR2 LQKENI come from the germline V gene. Deletions cut 2 bases from V and 9 bases from J, with 11 bases between. The CDR3 bases are TGTGCCAGCTCACCAGTTGCGGAGGTTGAGCAGTTCTTC. Translation gives CASSPVAEVEQFF.

This clone was recorded a few times. The V and J genes are TRBV18 and TRBJ1-6, with D possibly TRBD1 on 6 matching bases. Trimming took 2 bases from V and 8 from J, leaving 7 bases between them. The germline gives CDR1 KGHSH, CDR2 LQKENI. The CDR3 extends over 13 amino acids. CDR3 protein: CASSPRTDSPLHF. CDR3 nucleotide sequence: TGTGCCAGCTCACCAAGGACAGATTCACCCCTCCACTTT.

The chain joins TRBV7-2 to TRBJ2-7, with D perhaps matching TRBD2 (6 bases). The CDR3 has 15 amino acids. V was shortened by 2 bases and J by 4 bases, with 15 bases between the two germline ends. Per germline, CDR1 SGHTA and CDR2 FQGNSA. Here the CDR3 reads CASSLYPDGSYEQYF. In DNA, the CDR3 is TGTGCCAGCAGCTTATACCCGGACGGGAGTTACGAGCAGTACTTC.

The chain couples TRBV18 to TRBJ1-1; 7 bases align to TRBD1. J gave up 6 bases and V 4 bases, and 5 bases lay outside the gene matches. In germline, CDR1 is KGHSH, CDR2 LQKENI. This CDR3 contains 13 residues. This CDR3 reads CASSQAQGSEAFF. CDR3 coding DNA: TGTGCCAGCTCACAGGCACAGGGGTCTGAAGCTTTCTTT.

The rearrangement uses TRBV7-2 and TRBJ2-3, with 9 bases fitting TRBD2. This CDR3 region has 17 residues. Germline V lookup: CDR1 SGHTA, CDR2 FQGNSA. With 5 bases clipped from V and 4 bases from J, the junction kept 13 bases outside the gene matches. In DNA form, the CDR3 reads TGTGCCAGCAGCCTAACCCCCCCGCGGGGGGGCTCAGATACGCAGTATTTT. Translation: CASSLTPPRGGSDTQYF.

V and J are TRBV5-4 and TRBJ1-2; D perhaps matches TRBD1 (5 bases). Germline V gene data show CDR1 as SGHNT and CDR2 as YYREEE (reference sequence). V lost 0 bases to trimming and J lost 8 bases, with 17 bases between them. The CDR3 covers 15 residues. CDR3 region: CASSLGDRQLVGYTF. CDR3 coding DNA: TGTGCCAGCAGCTTGGGCGATCGACAGCTCGTCGGCTACACCTTC.

This sequence joins TRBV29-1 and TRBJ2-7; a weak D match, TRBD2 (5 bases). Trimming removed 6 bases at V and 5 bases at J, with 14 bases between. Germline assignment: CDR1 SQVTM and CDR2 ANQGSEA. The CDR3 consists of 12 residues. The CDR3 nucleotides read TGCAGCGTGGGAGTGGGTTACAACGAGCAGTACTTC. This translates into CSVGVGYNEQYF.

This clone was detected only once. The chain combines TRBV5-6 with TRBJ1-6; 9 bases are shared with TRBD1. V gave up 5 bases and J gave up 1 base; unmatched junction bases: 10. CDR3 length equals 18 residues. CDR1 is SGHDT and CDR2 is YYEEEE in the germline V gene. The DNA for the CDR3 is TGTGCCAGCAGTTATTACAGGGGGCTGGGGTCCTATAATTCACCCCTCCACTTT. As protein: CASSYYRGLGSYNSPLHF.

The chain joins TRBV5-1 to TRBJ2-1; 9 bases are a match to TRBD1. V lost 3 bases and J lost 7; bases outside the gene matches: 14. There are 17 residues in the CDR3. The V gene's germline CDR1 is SGHRS and CDR2 YFSETQ. This CDR3 is CASSYQTGTGNMNEQFF. The CDR3 DNA is TGCGCCAGCAGCTACCAGACCGGGACAGGGAATATGAATGAGCAGTTCTTC.

This chain joins TRBV4-1 and TRBJ2-3; a weak D match, TRBD2 (5 bases). Deletions cut 3 bases from V and 6 bases from J, with 7 bases between. The germline V gene encodes CDR1 MGHRA and CDR2 YSYEKL. The CDR3 loop spans 12 amino acids. In DNA form, the CDR3 reads TGCGCCAGCAGCCAGACTACCGATACGCAGTATTTT. It is translated as CASSQTTDTQYF.

The genes are TRBV18 and TRBJ1-1, with TRBD1 identical over 7 bases. Per germline, CDR1 KGHSH and CDR2 LQKENI. This CDR3 contains 15 residues. J was trimmed by 4 bases and V by 4 bases; bases with no gene match: 9. CDR3 DNA: TGTGCCAGCTCACGAGACAGGGATGGGGTCACTGAAGCTTTCTTT. Translated: CASSRDRDGVTEAFF.

V and J are TRBV7-3 and TRBJ2-3; D is possibly TRBD2 (6 bases). CDR3 size: 15 residues. V was clipped by 6 bases and J by 11 bases, with 24 bases between them. Germline CDR1 is SGHTA and CDR2 is FQGTGA. CDR3 protein: CASRQQGGGPYGQYF. CDR3 nucleotide sequence: TGTGCCAGCAGGCAGCAGGGAGGAGGTCCCTATGGGCAGTATTTT.

This clone is medium-sized in the sample. The chain employs TRBV2 and TRBJ1-1, with unresolved D. V was pared by 7 bases and J by 6 bases, with 12 bases between. CDR3 length: 12 residues. Germline CDR1 reads SNHLY; CDR2 reads FYNNEI. The CDR3 here is CASIFVLAEAFF. The CDR3 region has the DNA TGTGCCAGCATATTCGTTTTAGCTGAAGCTTTCTTT.